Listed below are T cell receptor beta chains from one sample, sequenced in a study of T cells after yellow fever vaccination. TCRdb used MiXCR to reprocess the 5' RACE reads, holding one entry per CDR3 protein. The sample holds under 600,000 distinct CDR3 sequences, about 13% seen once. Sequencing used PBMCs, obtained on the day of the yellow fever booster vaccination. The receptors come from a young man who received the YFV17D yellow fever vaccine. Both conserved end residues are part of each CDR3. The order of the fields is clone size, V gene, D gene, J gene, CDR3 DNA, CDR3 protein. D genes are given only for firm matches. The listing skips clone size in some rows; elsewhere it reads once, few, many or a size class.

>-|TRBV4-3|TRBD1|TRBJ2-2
TGCGCCAGCAGTCAAGAACCAACAGGGGGCTTTGGCGGGGAGCTGTTTTTT
CASSQEPTGGFGGELFF
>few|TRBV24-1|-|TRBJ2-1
TGTGCCACCAGTACCTGGGGGAACAATGAGCAGTTCTTC
CATSTWGNNEQFF
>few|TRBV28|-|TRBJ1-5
TGTGCCAGCAGTTTTTGGGGGAATAATCAGCCCCAGCATTTT
CASSFWGNNQPQHF
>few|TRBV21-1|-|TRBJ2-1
TGTGCCAGCAGCAAAGGGATTATTAGCGGGAGGTGGTCCTACAATGAGCAGTTCTTC
CASSKGIISGRWSYNEQFF
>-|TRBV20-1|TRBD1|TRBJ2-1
TGCAGTGCTAACCACGACGGACAGGGAATCCAGTTCTTC
CSANHDGQGIQFF
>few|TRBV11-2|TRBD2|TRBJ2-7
TGTGCCAGCAGCTTACAGGGACTAGCGGCCTCCTACGAGCAGTACTTC
CASSLQGLAASYEQYF
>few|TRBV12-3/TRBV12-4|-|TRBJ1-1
TGTGCCAGCAGTTTCAGGAGACTGAACACTGAAGCTTTCTTT
CASSFRRLNTEAFF
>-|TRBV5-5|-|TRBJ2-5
TGTGCCAGCAGCCGAATATACAGTCCACAAGAGACCCAGTACTTC
CASSRIYSPQETQYF
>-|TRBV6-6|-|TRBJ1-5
TGTGCCAGCTCGGGCCGAGCGATGCATTTT
CASSGRAMHF
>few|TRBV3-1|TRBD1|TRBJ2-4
TGTGCCAGCAGCCAGGGACAGGCCAAAAACATTCAGTACTTC
CASSQGQAKNIQYF
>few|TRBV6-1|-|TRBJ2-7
TGTGCCAGCAGGGGGCTGGGGTCACGCTACGAGCAGTACTTC
CASRGLGSRYEQYF
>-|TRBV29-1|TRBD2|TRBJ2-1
TGCAGCGTTGAAGGGAGGGGTCTAGCGGGAGGACCCCGGGCCTCCTACAATGAGCAGTTCTTC
CSVEGRGLAGGPRASYNEQFF
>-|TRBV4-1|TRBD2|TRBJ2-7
TGCGCCAGCAGCCACGGACTAGCGGGATCCGAGCAGTACTTC
CASSHGLAGSEQYF
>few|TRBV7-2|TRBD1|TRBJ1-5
TGTGCCAGCAGCACAGGACAGGGGTCTCCGCCCCAGCATTTT
CASSTGQGSPPQHF
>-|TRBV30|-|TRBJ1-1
TGTGCCTGGAGTGTCCGGGAGGGCACTGAAGCTTTCTTT
CAWSVREGTEAFF
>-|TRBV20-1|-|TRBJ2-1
TGCAGTGCTCCCCGCCCGGGACTTGAGAATGAGCAGTTCTTC
CSAPRPGLENEQFF
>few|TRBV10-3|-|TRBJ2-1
TGTGCCATCAGTGAGTCGGATATTGAGCAGTTCTTC
CAISESDIEQFF
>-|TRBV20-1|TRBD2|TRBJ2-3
TGCAGTGCTAAACTAGCGGGACTCCCGGATACGCAGTATTTT
CSAKLAGLPDTQYF
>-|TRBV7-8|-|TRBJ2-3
TGTGCCAGCAGCTCGTGGCTAGCGTCTAGCACAGATACGCAGTATTTT
CASSSWLASSTDTQYF
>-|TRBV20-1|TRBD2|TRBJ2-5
TGCAGTGCTGAACCGGGACTAGCGGCAGTGGAGACCCAGTACTTC
CSAEPGLAAVETQYF
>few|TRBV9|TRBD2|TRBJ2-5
TGTGCCAGCAGCGTAGCTTTAGGGGCGGGAGACACCGAGACCCAGTACTTC
CASSVALGAGDTETQYF
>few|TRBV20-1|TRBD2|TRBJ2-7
TGCAGTGCCACTAGCGGGAGACTTGGGAACGAGCAGTACTTC
CSATSGRLGNEQYF
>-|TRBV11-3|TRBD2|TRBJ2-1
TGTGCCAGCAGCTCCTCCCCCGTAGCGGGAGGAGGCAATGAGCAGTTCTTC
CASSSSPVAGGGNEQFF
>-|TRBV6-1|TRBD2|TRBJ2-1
TGTGCCAGCAGTCCCCCCCCGAGCGGGAGGAGCTACAATGAGCAGTTCTTC
CASSPPPSGRSYNEQFF
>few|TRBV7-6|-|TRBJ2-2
TGTGCCAGCAGCTCAAACTCCTTCCGGGAGCTGTTTTTT
CASSSNSFRELFF
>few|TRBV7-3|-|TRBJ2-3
TGTGCCAGCAGCTTAGGGGGGGCGGGGCCTTCCGATACGCAGTATTTT
CASSLGGAGPSDTQYF
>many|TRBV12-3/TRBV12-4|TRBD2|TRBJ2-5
TGTGCCAGCAGTGGGGCTAGCGGAGCGACCCAGTACTTC
CASSGASGATQYF
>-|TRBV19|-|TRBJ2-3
TGTGCCAGTGGGGACCGCGGCCCGCTGGATACGCAGTATTTT
CASGDRGPLDTQYF
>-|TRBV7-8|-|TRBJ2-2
TGTGCCAGCAGCGGAGGGACGGCTTACACCGGGGAGCTGTTTTTT
CASSGGTAYTGELFF
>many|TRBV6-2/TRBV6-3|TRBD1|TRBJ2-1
TGTGCCATCGGACAGGGCTCGTACAATGAGCAGTTCTTC
CAIGQGSYNEQFF
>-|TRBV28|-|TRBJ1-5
TGTGCCAGCAGTTTACACGGGTTTAGCAATCAGCCCCAGCATTTT
CASSLHGFSNQPQHF
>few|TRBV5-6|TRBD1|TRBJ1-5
TGTGCCAGCAGCTGGGGCGGCAGGGGGCCGCTCATGCCCCAGCATTTT
CASSWGGRGPLMPQHF
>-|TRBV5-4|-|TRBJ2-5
TGTGCCAGCAGCCTGGGGGGGACAACGAAAGAGACCCAGTACTTC
CASSLGGTTKETQYF
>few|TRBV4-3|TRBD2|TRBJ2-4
TGCGCCAGCAGCCAAGGGTCTAGCGGAGACATTCAGTACTTC
CASSQGSSGDIQYF
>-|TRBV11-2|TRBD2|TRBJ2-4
TGTGCCAGCAGGCTACTTTGCACTAGCGGGAGGTTAGCCAAAAACATTCAGTACTTC
CASRLLCTSGRLAKNIQYF
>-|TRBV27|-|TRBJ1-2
TGTGCCAGCAGTGTCGGGGCCTATGGCTACACCTTC
CASSVGAYGYTF
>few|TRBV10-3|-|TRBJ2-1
TGTGCCATCAGTGCGGAGTACAATGAGCAGTTCTTC
CAISAEYNEQFF
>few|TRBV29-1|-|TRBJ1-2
TGCAGCGTGGGTGACAGCAACTATGGCTACACCTTC
CSVGDSNYGYTF
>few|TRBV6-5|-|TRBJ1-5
TGTGCCAGCAGTTACACCCTGAATCAGCCCCAGCATTTT
CASSYTLNQPQHF
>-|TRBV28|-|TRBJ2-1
TGTGCCAGCAGTTTATACCAAGGACGGAATGAGCAGTTCTTC
CASSLYQGRNEQFF
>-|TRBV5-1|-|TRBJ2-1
TGCGCCAGCAGCTTGGTGGCCGACCTGAGCTCCTACAATGAGCAGTTCTTC
CASSLVADLSSYNEQFF